This T cell receptor beta chain stems from a study of blood T cell repertoires in COVID-19. Assignments of participants to cohorts depended upon their own reported clinical history. Deletions cut 0 bases from V and 1 base from J, with 15 bases between. Germline V gene data show CDR1 as SGHTA and CDR2 as FQGNSA. The CDR3 has 17 amino acids. Original processing notes: For nucleated cells, counts were estimated from reference gene primer amplification. Repertoires were generated with immunoSEQ multiplex PCR, while TCRdb's copy carries only in-frame clones and drops some. That table gives V, J and clone size, and the DNA gave D and trimming. The repertoire has around 260,000 clones, 80% to 90% of them found once; the top ten carry around 4.5%.

The source material was PBMCs or T cells enriched from blood (not recorded which). This TCR came from a woman aged 25 to 39 who had recovered from COVID-19. The chain is built from TRBV7-2 and TRBJ1-1; possible D gene TRBD1, 6 bases. The CDR3, as DNA: TGTGCCAGCAGCTTAGCGAACAGGGCCCCCCGGAACACTGAAGCTTTCTTT. The encoded protein is CASSLANRAPRNTEAFF.